These 27 T cell receptor beta chains came from one sample sequenced in a study of graft-versus-host responses after intestinal transplantation (dated by TCRdb to the early 2020s). In light of the paper, this sample's time point label describes: cells obtained before transplantation from donor or recipient. Their antigens remain unidentified. The library was made by the immunoSEQ multiplex PCR assay. In its TCRdb copy, this immuneACCESS table keeps in-frame sequences only and misses some clones. Where compared with another copy, unresolved V genes explain less than half of these, and the others have no known cause. This sample is represented by 80,000 to 100,000 clones; 91% of them were singletons. Clones ranked in the top ten supply over 0.15% of the sample. Specimen: unstimulated CD4+ T cells sorted from spleen or lymph node cells, collected before transplant. These receptors came from a human donor who was the organ donor for an intestinal transplant.

This rearrangement joins TRBV7-3 to TRBJ2-7; 8 bases map to TRBD1. Germline V gene lookup returns CDR1 SGHTA and CDR2 FQGTGA. The V and J ends lost 3 bases and 5 bases, in that order; junction bases with no gene match: 6. The CDR3 has 14 residues. CDR3 protein: CASSFGTGSDEQYF. CDR3 nucleotide sequence: TGTGCCAGCAGCTTCGGGACAGGATCGGACGAGCAGTACTTC. The full variable domain, rest sourced from reference TRBV7-3 and TRBJ2-7, is GAGVSQTPSNKVTEKGKYVELRCDPISGHTALYWYRQSLGQGPEFLIYFQGTGAADDSGLPNDRFFAVRPEGSVSTLKIQRTERGDSAVYLCASSFGTGSDEQYFGPGTRLTVT.

The genes are TRBV27 and TRBJ2-1, with 8 bases identical to TRBD1. The junction had 9 bases not matched to a gene; V was cut back by 5 bases and J by 6 bases. Per germline, CDR1 MNHEY and CDR2 SMNVEV (reference sequence). The CDR3 is made up of 15 amino acids. The CDR3 coding sequence is TGTGCCAGCAGTCCCCGGACAGGGCTTTCCAATGAGCAGTTCTTC. This encodes CASSPRTGLSNEQFF.

This clone was seen more than once but under ten times. DNA of the CDR3: TGTGCCAGCAGGACTACAGTTTACTCTGGAAACACCATATATTTT. Protein sequence: CASRTTVYSGNTIYF. The chain uses TRBV28 and TRBJ1-3; D unresolved. CDR1 is MDHEN, CDR2 SYDVKM, per germline. The V end was cut by 6 bases, the J end by 0 bases, with 12 bases between. This CDR3 region has 15 residues.

The V call is TRBV7-9, the J call TRBJ1-6, with D possibly matching TRBD1 (5 bases). The CDR3 runs 13 residues. The V end lost 5 bases, the J end lost 7 bases, and 9 bases lay between the germline ends. Germline CDR1 SEHNR, CDR2 FQNEAQ (reference sequence). The chain's CDR3 is CASSASGNSPLHF. For the CDR3, the DNA is TGTGCCAGCAGCGCCTCAGGGAATTCACCCCTCCACTTT. Full variable domain (missing parts from reference TRBV7-9 and TRBJ1-6): DTGVSQNPRHKITKRGQNVTFRCDPISEHNRLYWYRQTLGQGPEFLTYFQNEAQLEKSRLLSDRFSAERPKGSFSTLEIQRTEQGDSAMYLCASSASGNSPLHFGNGTRLTVT.

The chain couples TRBV4-3 to TRBJ1-4; D is undetermined. V lost 0 bases and J 8 bases, leaving 16 bases between the germline ends. Germline V gene lookup returns CDR1 LGHNA and CDR2 YSLEER. There are 16 residues in the CDR3. The CDR3 bases are TGCGCCAGCAGCCAAGATGGCCTAAATATCGGGGAAAAACTGTTTTTT. It is translated as CASSQDGLNIGEKLFF.

This chain joins TRBV19 and TRBJ1-4; the D gene is possibly TRBD1 (6 bases). There are 16 residues in the CDR3. Looked up from germline, CDR1 is LNHDA and CDR2 is SQIVND (reference sequence). Trimming shortened V by 4 bases and J by 0 bases, and 12 bases separated the two germline ends. CDR3 nucleotide sequence: TGTGCCAGTAGTAGGACAGCGCTCGCAACTAATGAAAAACTGTTTTTT. Translating gives CASSRTALATNEKLFF.

The chain has TRBV7-8 and TRBJ2-7; tentatively, D is TRBD1 (5 bases). The CDR3 is 15 residues long. Trimming removed 5 bases from V and 3 bases from J, with 17 bases in between. Germline values: CDR1 SGHVS, CDR2 FQNEAQ. The CDR3 DNA reads TGTGCCAGCAGCCCCACCGGCAGGGTAGACTACGAGCAGTACTTC. It codes for CASSPTGRVDYEQYF.

The J gene is TRBJ2-5, the V gene TRBV6-4; D remains unclear. The J call could be wrong; TRBJ2-7 is a better fit for the DNA end. The CDR3 has 12 amino acids. In germline, CDR1 is MRHNA, CDR2 SNTAGT. CDR3 sequence (DNA): TGTGCCAGGCAAGAGAGCTCCTACGAGCAGTACTTC. Its protein product is CARQESSYEQYF.

This rearrangement joins TRBV2 to TRBJ1-4, with no clear D. The germline V gene encodes CDR1 SNHLY and CDR2 FYNNEI. V was clipped by 6 bases and J by 6 bases, with 11 bases between them. The CDR3 runs 13 residues. DNA of the CDR3: TGTGCCAGCAGAATTCTTGCGGATGAAAAACTGTTTTTT. This codes for CASRILADEKLFF.

J is TRBJ2-7 and V is TRBV6-1; TRBD2 matches 11 bases. Germline CDR1 is MNHNS and CDR2 is SASEGT. J was trimmed by 4 bases and V by 3 bases; bases with no gene match: 5. This CDR3 is built from 15 residues. The CDR3 DNA reads TGTGCCAGCAGTGACAATAGCGGGGGGGCTTACGAGCAGTACTTC. Amino acid sequence: CASSDNSGGAYEQYF.

The V call is TRBV7-4, the J call TRBJ1-5; possible D gene TRBD1, 6 bases. The CDR3 consists of 22 residues. The germline gives CDR1 SGHVT, CDR2 SQSDAQ. V was pared by 3 bases and J by 4 bases, with 34 bases between. The CDR3 sequence is CASSLEQPWTVVWVVGNQPQHF. CDR3 DNA sequence: TGTGCCAGCAGCTTGGAACAACCTTGGACAGTCGTGTGGGTAGTGGGTAATCAGCCCCAGCATTTT.

The chain couples TRBV29-1 to TRBJ2-3; 11 bases line up with TRBD2. The junction had 3 bases not matched to a gene; V was cut back by 6 bases and J by 4 bases. In germline, CDR1 is SQVTM, CDR2 ANQGSEA. The CDR3 sequence is 13 residues long. For the CDR3, the DNA is TGCAGCGTCGAGACTAGCGGGGCAGATACGCAGTATTTT. Translating gives CSVETSGADTQYF.

The V gene is TRBV19, the J gene TRBJ1-5; 9 bases fit TRBD1. V lost 7 bases to trimming and J lost 2 bases; unmatched junction nucleotides: 12. CDR1 and CDR2 (germline): LNHDA, SQIVND (reference sequence). The CDR3 totals 17 residues. CDR3 loop: CASKSGQGRIGNQPQHF. The DNA of the CDR3 is TGTGCCAGTAAGTCGGGACAGGGAAGGATAGGCAATCAGCCCCAGCATTTT.

The chain joins TRBV19 to TRBJ1-3, with D hard to call. CDR1 and CDR2 from the germline V gene are LNHDA and SQIVND (reference sequence). The CDR3 runs 14 residues. Trimming removed 4 bases from V and 6 bases from J, with 13 bases in between. DNA of the CDR3: TGTGCCAGTAGTACCTCGGGGATAGAAAACACCATATATTTT. It codes for CASSTSGIENTIYF.

This rearrangement joins TRBV9 to TRBJ2-7; 9 bases match TRBD2. Germline CDR1 reads SGDLS; CDR2 reads YYNGEE. This CDR3 has 15 residues. Trimming removed 0 bases from V and 0 bases from J; junction bases left unmatched: 1. CDR3 sequence reads: CASSVGTSDSYEQYF. CDR3 sequence (DNA): TGTGCCAGCAGCGTAGGGACTAGCGACTCCTACGAGCAGTACTTC.

This chain connects TRBV18 to TRBJ1-5; D unresolved. Deletions cut 3 bases from V and 2 bases from J, with 23 bases between. The CDR3 is made up of 19 amino acids. Germline lookup yields CDR1 KGHSH and CDR2 LQKENI. The CDR3, as DNA: TGTGCCAGCTCACCTTTGTGGGCTTACACCCTCAAGGGCAATCAGCCCCAGCATTTT. Residues: CASSPLWAYTLKGNQPQHF.

The chain links TRBV6-6 to TRBJ2-7; 8 bases are shared with TRBD1. The CDR3 extends over 15 amino acids. Trimming took 0 bases from V and 5 from J; bases not matched to a gene: 6. Germline V gene data show CDR1 as MNHNY and CDR2 as SVGAGI (reference sequence). DNA for the CDR3: TGTGCCAGCAGTTACTCGGGACAGGTTAACCACGAGCAGTACTTC. The encoded protein is CASSYSGQVNHEQYF.

The J gene is TRBJ2-7, the V gene TRBV18; TRBD1 agrees at 8 bases. Per germline, CDR1 KGHSH and CDR2 LQKENI. The CDR3 loop spans 14 amino acids. V gave up 1 base and J gave up 5 bases; unmatched junction bases: 4. CDR3 sequence: CASSPLGQVHEQYF. The CDR3 DNA sequence: TGTGCCAGCTCACCACTGGGACAGGTCCACGAGCAGTACTTC.

The chain has TRBV5-1 and TRBJ2-1, with a weak D call TRBD1 (6 bases). V lost 2 bases and J 6 bases, leaving 6 bases between the germline ends. The CDR3 covers 12 residues. Germline values: CDR1 SGHRS, CDR2 YFSETQ. Written as DNA, the CDR3 is TGCGCCAGCAGCTTACAGGGCAATGAGCAGTTCTTC. Encoded protein: CASSLQGNEQFF.

The chain links TRBV7-3 to TRBJ2-2; 8 bases map to TRBD1. This CDR3 contains 15 residues. V dropped 4 bases and J dropped 7; count of bases not matched to a gene: 8. CDR1 and CDR2 (germline): SGHTA, FQGTGA. CDR3 residues: CASSSGTGGNGELFF. The CDR3 DNA sequence: TGTGCCAGCAGCTCCGGGACAGGCGGGAACGGGGAGCTGTTTTTT.

The CDR3 nucleotides read TGTGCCAGCAGTGAAGGTCCAGCGGGGGACAATGAGCAGTTCTTC. Residues: CASSEGPAGDNEQFF. The V and J genes are TRBV2 and TRBJ2-1; 8 bases agree with TRBD2. With 1 base clipped from V and 5 bases from J, the junction kept 4 bases outside the gene matches. This CDR3 comprises 15 residues. In germline, CDR1 is SNHLY, CDR2 FYNNEI.

V is TRBV19 and J is TRBJ2-5; D unresolved. The better agreement between TRBJ2-7 and the DNA end casts doubt on the J call. The CDR3 is 11 amino acids. Germline V lookup: CDR1 LNHDA, CDR2 SQIVND (reference sequence). CDR3 region: CASSSYYEQYF. As DNA, the CDR3 is TGTGCCAGTAGCTCGTACTACGAGCAGTACTTC.

The rearrangement links TRBV7-2 to TRBJ1-5; D is unclear. Germline V gives CDR1 SGHTA, CDR2 FQGNSA. Trimming stripped 3 bases from V and 3 bases from J, with 6 bases between. CDR3 size: 13 residues. CDR3 coding DNA: TGTGCCAGCAGCTTTAGCCTCAATCAGCCCCAGCATTTT. Residues: CASSFSLNQPQHF.

The V gene is TRBV27, the J gene TRBJ1-5; 10 bases align to TRBD1. The J segment lost 5 bases and the V segment lost 5 bases, leaving 6 bases of the junction unmatched. CDR3 length: 15 residues. CDR1 MNHEY and CDR2 SMNVEV come from the germline V gene (reference sequence). The CDR3 reads CASSASGQGYQPQHF. The CDR3, as DNA: TGTGCCAGCAGTGCCTCGGGACAGGGGTATCAGCCCCAGCATTTT.

The chain joins TRBV2 to TRBJ1-6; the match to TRBD1 covers 9 bases. V gave up 0 bases and J gave up 5 bases; unmatched junction bases: 2. CDR1 and CDR2 from the germline V gene are SNHLY and FYNNEI. This CDR3 is 16 amino acids long. The CDR3 protein is CASSEARDRDNSPLHF. As DNA, the CDR3 is TGTGCCAGCAGTGAAGCGCGGGACAGGGATAATTCACCCCTCCACTTT.

The CDR3: CASSKRDSSNTGELFF. CDR3 nucleotide sequence: TGCGCCAGCAGCAAAAGGGACAGCTCGAACACCGGGGAGCTGTTTTTT. The V gene is TRBV4-1, the J gene TRBJ2-2; 7 bases agree with TRBD1. Trimming removed 5 bases from V and 0 bases from J; junction bases left unmatched: 6. The CDR3 contains 16 residues. Germline CDR1 MGHRA, CDR2 YSYEKL.

This chain links TRBV27 with TRBJ1-6; D is ambiguous. V was trimmed by 3 bases and J by 5 bases, leaving 8 bases between them. From germline, CDR1 is MNHEY and CDR2 SMNVEV (reference sequence). CDR3 length equals 14 residues. The CDR3 bases are TGTGCCAGCAGTTTGGAGGGTAATAATTCACCCCTCCACTTT. Translating it yields CASSLEGNNSPLHF.